This T cell receptor (beta chain) was captured by sequencing in a study of T cell responses to AZD1222 COVID-19 vaccine. Regarding the study as a whole: None of the repertoires were sampled until the peak T cell response had passed. Unmutated variant regions reportedly attract nearly half of all spike-specific TCRs.

The CDR3 runs 16 residues. V dropped 1 base and J dropped 7 bases, with 20 bases sitting between them. This clone occurred once. The antigen is undetermined. TCRdb's table, derived via immunoSEQ multiplex PCR, lists solely in-frame clones and lacks some. This table holds about 84,000 clones, about nine tenths found once. This TCR was sampled from an adult who received the AZD1222 COVID-19 vaccine. The V call is TRBV5-3, the J call TRBJ1-2; D possibly corresponds to TRBD1 (6 bases). TRBV5-3 is sorted into the ORF group, with uncertain function. The specimen comprised peripheral blood, sampled 28 days after the second AZD1222 dose. The CDR3 DNA follows: TGTGCCAGAAGCTTGCCGTCAGGGGCCCAGTGGGGTGGCTACACCTTC. Translation gives CARSLPSGAQWGGYTF.